This is a list of T cell receptor beta chains from one sample in a study of human T cells and chemical hapten exposure. TCRdb used MiXCR to reprocess the RACE reads, holding one entry per CDR3 protein. This table holds around 95,000 distinct CDR3 sequences, about 10% found once. The material was whole blood, obtained in connection with sensitization to the hapten diphenylcyclopropenone (DPC). The source is a woman aged 55-69 years with alopecia areata. Some clones in this sample may be carry-over from other donors' samples. CDR3s include the opening cysteine and the closing phenylalanine or tryptophan. The D gene is left open where the match is weak. Part of the rows lack a size; the others show once, few, many or a class for expanded clones.

TRBV5-5	.	many	TRBJ1-2	TGTGCCAGCAGCTTGGGCCAGTCCGACGGCTACACCTTC	CASSLGQSDGYTF
TRBV28	TRBD1	many	TRBJ1-1	TGTGCCAGCAGTCCCCCGGGACAGGGGGCACGGGGTGAAGCTTTCTTT	CASSPPGQGARGEAFF
TRBV30	.	few	TRBJ2-3	TGTGCCTGGTCGCCGGCCACAGATACGCAGTATTTT	CAWSPATDTQYF
TRBV4-1	.	few	TRBJ1-1	TGCGCCAGCAGCCAAGGACGGGGGATGAACACTGAAGCTTTCTTT	CASSQGRGMNTEAFF
TRBV6-5	.	many	TRBJ2-5	TGTGCCAGCAGTGCGCTGGGCAAAGAGACCCAGTACTTC	CASSALGKETQYF
TRBV9	.	.	TRBJ2-7	TGTGCCAGCAGCGTAGCCCCCACCCCCCTCGAGCAGTACTTC	CASSVAPTPLEQYF
TRBV29-1	.	.	TRBJ2-7	TGCAGCGTTGGACAGGCTGCCCGTGGGGAGCAGTACTTC	CSVGQAARGEQYF
TRBV20-1	TRBD2	many	TRBJ2-1	TGCAGTGCTAGTTTGGTAGCGGGGGGTAATGAGCAGTTCTTC	CSASLVAGGNEQFF
TRBV20-1	.	many	TRBJ1-1	TGCAGTGCCGTACAGGGGAACACTGAAGCTTTCTTT	CSAVQGNTEAFF
TRBV10-3	.	.	TRBJ1-2	TGTGCCATCAGCTCGGAACAGGTGGGCTCTGGCTACACCTTC	CAISSEQVGSGYTF
TRBV5-1	TRBD2	few	TRBJ2-1	TGCGCCAGCAGCTCCCAACTTGGGGTAGCGGGGTTAAGCCAGCAGTTCTTC	CASSSQLGVAGLSQQFF
TRBV7-4	.	many	TRBJ2-7	TGTGCCAGCAGCTTAGGGCAGATCAACGAGCAGTACTTC	CASSLGQINEQYF
TRBV5-6	.	many	TRBJ1-2	TGTGCCAGCAAGGGAATACAGGTTAACTATGGCTACACCTTC	CASKGIQVNYGYTF
TRBV30	TRBD1	few	TRBJ1-1	TGTGCCTGGAGTGGGGGACAGGCTCCTGAAGCTTTCTTT	CAWSGGQAPEAFF
TRBV2	TRBD1	many	TRBJ1-4	TGTGCCAGCGCTGCCGGGGGACAGGGCGGTGAAAAACTGTTTTTT	CASAAGGQGGEKLFF
TRBV11-2	TRBD1	many	TRBJ2-7	TGTGCCAGCAGCCCGGGGACAGGCGGGGCCTACGAGCAGTACTTC	CASSPGTGGAYEQYF